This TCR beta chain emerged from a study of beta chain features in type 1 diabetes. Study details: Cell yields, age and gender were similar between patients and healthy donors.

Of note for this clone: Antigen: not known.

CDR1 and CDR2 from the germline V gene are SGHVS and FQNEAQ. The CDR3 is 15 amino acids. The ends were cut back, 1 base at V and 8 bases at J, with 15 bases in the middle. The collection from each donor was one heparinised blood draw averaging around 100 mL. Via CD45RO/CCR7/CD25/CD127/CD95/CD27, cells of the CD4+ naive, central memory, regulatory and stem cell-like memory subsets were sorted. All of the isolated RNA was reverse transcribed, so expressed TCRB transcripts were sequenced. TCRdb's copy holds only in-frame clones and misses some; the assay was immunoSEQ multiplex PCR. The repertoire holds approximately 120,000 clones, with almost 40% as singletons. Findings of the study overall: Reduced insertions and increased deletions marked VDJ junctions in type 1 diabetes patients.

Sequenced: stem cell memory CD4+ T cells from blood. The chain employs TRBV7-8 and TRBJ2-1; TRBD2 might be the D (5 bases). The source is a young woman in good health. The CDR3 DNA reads TGTGCCAGCAGCTTAGGGAGGCCCTCCGGGGATGAGCAGTTCTTC. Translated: CASSLGRPSGDEQFF. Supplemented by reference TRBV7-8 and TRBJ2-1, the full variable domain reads GAGVSQSPRYKVAKRGQDVALRCDPISGHVSLFWYQQALGQGPEFLTYFQNEAQLDKSGLPSDRFFAERPEGSVSTLKIQRTQQEDSAVYLCASSLGRPSGDEQFFGPGTRLTVL.